These 9 T cell receptor beta chains share one sample of origin, sequenced in a study of post-analysis software for immune sequencing data. Antigens for these TCRs are unknown. The study, taken as a whole, reports: With TRBV5-6, TRBV5-1 and TRBV20-1 included, about five TRBV segments were more frequent in patients than in controls.

Prepared TCR beta cDNA libraries contained unique molecular identifiers. TCRdb itself ran the PCR reads through MiXCR, one entry per CDR3 protein. The repertoire consists of about 820,000 distinct CDR3 sequences, with roughly 58% occurring once and the leading ten covering roughly 4.4%. Sequenced material: blood. The source is a girl aged 10 to 17 with multiple sclerosis.

Written as DNA, the CDR3 is TGCAGTGCCAGAAAGCCGGGAGCGGATAACTATGGCTACACCTTC. This gives the protein CSARKPGADNYGYTF. The chain couples TRBV20-1 to TRBJ1-2; D gene uncertain. Germline values: CDR1 DFQATT, CDR2 SNEGSKA (reference sequence). V was cut by 6 bases and J by 1 base, with 18 bases left in between. The CDR3 length is 15 residues.

There are a few counts of this clonotype. The chain has TRBV9 and TRBJ2-3, with 8 bases lining up with TRBD2. CDR1 SGDLS and CDR2 YYNGEE come from the germline V gene. Trimming at V came to 3 bases and at J to 8 bases, leaving 14 bases not matched to a gene. The CDR3 covers 16 residues. The CDR3 protein is CASSAAGTSALGTQYF. CDR3 coding DNA: TGTGCCAGCAGCGCAGCCGGGACTAGTGCGCTCGGTACGCAGTATTTT.

This clonotype came up a few times. The chain recombines TRBV27 with TRBJ2-5; 7 bases are a match to TRBD1. The J call may be incorrect, as the DNA end agrees better with TRBJ2-7. CDR1 is MNHEY, CDR2 SMNVEV, per germline (reference sequence). The CDR3 spans 13 residues. The CDR3 DNA sequence: TGTGCCAGCAGTTCCGTGACAGGGCTCGAGCAGTACTTC. It translates to CASSSVTGLEQYF.

This clonotype came up many times. The V call is TRBV5-1, the J call TRBJ2-1; 8 bases map to TRBD2. V trimming: 1 base; J trimming: 0 bases; junction bases outside the gene matches: 0. The CDR3 length is 15 residues. Per the germline V gene, CDR1 is SGHRS and CDR2 is YFSETQ. The chain's CDR3 is CASSLSGSSYNEQFF. The CDR3 DNA sequence: TGCGCCAGCAGCTTGAGCGGGAGCTCCTACAATGAGCAGTTCTTC.

This chain connects TRBV7-2 to TRBJ1-2; TRBD1 aligns across 8 bases. The germline CDR1 and CDR2 sequences are SGHTA and FQGNSA. The CDR3 consists of 18 residues. Trimming removed 4 bases from V and 1 base from J; junction bases left unmatched: 14. The CDR3 loop reads CASSSRTGSLLLNYGYTF. The CDR3 coding sequence is TGTGCCAGCAGCTCCCGGACAGGGTCCCTCCTCCTTAACTATGGCTACACCTTC.

The chain joins TRBV29-1 to TRBJ2-7; TRBD1 agrees at 9 bases. V was clipped by 4 bases and J by 0 bases; unmatched bases: 4. CDR1 and CDR2 (germline): SQVTM, ANQGSEA. This CDR3 spans 14 amino acids. The CDR3 DNA is TGCAGCGTTGTTTGGGACAGGGTCTCCTACGAGCAGTACTTC. This gives the protein CSVVWDRVSYEQYF.

A note on this clonotype: A junction end diverges from the germline sequence, so it may reflect a read error. The rearrangement links TRBV20-1 to TRBJ1-1; D may be TRBD1 (6 bases). This CDR3 has 16 residues. Germline CDR1 reads DFQATT; CDR2 reads SNEGSKA (reference sequence). The CDR3 sequence is CSASPPTGEMNTGAFF. The CDR3 nucleotides read TGCAGTGCTAGCCCCCCGACAGGAGAGATGAACACTGGAGCTTTCTTT.

This rearrangement joins TRBV7-9 to TRBJ1-5; D call uncertain. The CDR3 totals 16 residues. V was clipped by 3 bases and J by 1 base, with 13 bases between them. Per the germline V gene, CDR1 is SEHNR and CDR2 is FQNEAQ (reference sequence). As DNA, the CDR3 is TGTGCCAGCAGCTTCTCTTCTGGCGGGAGCAATCAGCCCCAGCATTTT. Translating gives CASSFSSGGSNQPQHF.

V usage is TRBV2 and J usage is TRBJ2-4, with a tentative D call TRBD2 (5 bases). The better agreement between TRBJ2-7 and the DNA end casts doubt on the J call. In germline, CDR1 is SNHLY, CDR2 FYNNEI. The CDR3 has 14 residues. CDR3 DNA sequence: TGTGCCAGCAGCCGGGAAAAAAACTCCTACGAGCAGTACTTC. Protein: CASSREKNSYEQYF.